This section outlines one T cell receptor beta chain sequence together with its context. The antigen remains undetermined. Researchers made TCR cDNA using 5'RACE template switching, and this step added a universal primer site and UMIs. TCRdb processed the 5' RACE reads anew with MiXCR; each CDR3 protein has one entry. The sample includes 300,000 to 350,000 distinct CDR3 sequences, approximately 4.2% of them seen just once. Germline V lookup: CDR1 SGHVS, CDR2 FQNEAQ. V lost 5 bases to trimming and J lost 4 bases, with 15 bases between them. The CDR3 runs to 14 residues. The sample originates from a study of T cells after yellow fever vaccination. At the level of the study: It was SMART-Seq v4 Ultra Low Input that prepared the fractions with low cell numbers. Study-wide results and caveats: Although the secondary response was weaker, it peaked faster, at day 5 versus 15. Relatively few clonotypes were ones that appeared in both CD4 and CD8 compartments.

The gene calls are TRBV7-8 and TRBJ2-7, with no clear D. This receptor was identified in a man younger than 30 who received the YFV17D yellow fever vaccine. The sequencing used PBMCs, collected 5 days after the yellow fever booster vaccination. DNA for the CDR3: TGTGCCAGCAGCCCAGGACGGGCCTCATACGAGCAGTACGTC. This encodes CASSPGRASYEQYV.